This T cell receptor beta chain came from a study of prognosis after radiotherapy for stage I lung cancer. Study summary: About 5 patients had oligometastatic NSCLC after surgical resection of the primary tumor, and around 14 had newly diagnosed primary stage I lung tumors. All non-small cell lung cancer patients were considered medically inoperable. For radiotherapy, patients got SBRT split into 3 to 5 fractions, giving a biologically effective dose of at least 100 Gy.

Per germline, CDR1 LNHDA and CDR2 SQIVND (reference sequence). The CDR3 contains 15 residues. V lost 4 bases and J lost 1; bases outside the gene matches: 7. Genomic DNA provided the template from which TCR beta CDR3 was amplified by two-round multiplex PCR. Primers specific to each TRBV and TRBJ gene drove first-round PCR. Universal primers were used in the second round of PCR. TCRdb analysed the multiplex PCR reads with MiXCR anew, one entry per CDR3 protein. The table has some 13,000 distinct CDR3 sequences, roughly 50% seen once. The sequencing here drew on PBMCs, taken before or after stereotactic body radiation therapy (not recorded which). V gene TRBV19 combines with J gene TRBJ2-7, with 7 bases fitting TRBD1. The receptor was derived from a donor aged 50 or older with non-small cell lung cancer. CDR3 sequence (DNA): TGTGCCAGTAGTACTAGTGGGACAGCGTCCTACGAGCAGTACTTC. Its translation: CASSTSGTASYEQYF.